The rows below give T cell receptor beta chains drawn from one sample of a study of blood T cell repertoires in COVID-19. Measured with immunoSEQ multiplex PCR; TCRdb has only the in-frame clones, and not every one. The sample includes fewer than 400,000 clones, approximately 86% of them seen just once. Sequences were obtained from peripheral blood. All receptors derive from a human donor in a cohort sampled during active COVID-19. The CDR3 runs from the conserved cysteine through the conserved F or W. A D gene is named only where the DNA matches it firmly. Only some rows state a clone size, as once, few, many or a class for expanded clones.

v_call	clone_size	j_call	d_call	cdr3_nt	cdr3_aa
TRBV9	once	TRBJ2-3	TRBD2	TGTGCCAGCAGCGTAGCCGGGACTAGCGGGGGGGCAGATACGCAGTATTTT	CASSVAGTSGGADTQYF
TRBV2	NA	TRBJ2-7	NA	TGTGCCAGCAGTGGGCGGAGCTCCTACGAGCAGTACTTC	CASSGRSSYEQYF
TRBV11-3	NA	TRBJ1-1	NA	TGTGCCAGCAGCTTAGGGTCAGGCTCTGAAGCTTTCTTT	CASSLGSGSEAFF
TRBV9	NA	TRBJ2-3	TRBD2	TGTGCCAGCAGCGAGTCTTTTGCGGGACTAGCGGACTGGGATACGCAGTATTTT	CASSESFAGLADWDTQYF
TRBV9	NA	TRBJ2-5	NA	TGTGCCAGCAGCGTAGGAGCTGGTCAATACCAAGAGACCCAGTACTTC	CASSVGAGQYQETQYF
TRBV11-2	NA	TRBJ2-1	TRBD2	TGTGCCAGCAGCCCGTGGACTAGCTTGGATGAGCAGTTCTTC	CASSPWTSLDEQFF
TRBV2	once	TRBJ2-1	NA	TGTGCCAGCAGTGATGAGTCCTACAATGAGCAGTTCTTC	CASSDESYNEQFF
TRBV7-9	NA	TRBJ2-7	NA	TGTGCCAGCAGCTTAGCCGCCGGGACTCATTACGAGCAGTACTTC	CASSLAAGTHYEQYF
TRBV2	few	TRBJ1-4	NA	TGTGCCAGCAGGAACTATGAAAAACTGTTTTTT	CASRNYEKLFF
TRBV11-2	NA	TRBJ2-5	NA	TGTGCCAGCAGCTTCGGCGGGTACCAAGAGACCCAGTACTTC	CASSFGGYQETQYF
TRBV5-3	NA	TRBJ2-3	TRBD1	TGTGCCAGAAGCTCCCCTTGGGACAGGGCCACAGATACGCAGTATTTT	CARSSPWDRATDTQYF
TRBV2	NA	TRBJ2-7	NA	TGTGCCAGCAGTGAGGAGGACTTGTACGAGCAGTACTTC	CASSEEDLYEQYF